Following are 7 T cell receptor beta chains from one sample sequenced in a study of shared clonotypes between healthy human individuals. Only in-frame clones appear in the TCRdb table, and some are missing; sequencing was by immunoSEQ multiplex PCR. The repertoire holds around 1,000,000 clones, with roughly 77% as singletons. Sequenced material: memory CD4+ T cells from PBMCs. Regarding subset: CD45RA-negative fraction. The receptor set was obtained from a man between 18 and 35 years old in good health. Some clones in this sample may be carry-over from other donors' samples.

Concerning this clone: This clone may be a read error of a much larger clone one base away. V usage is TRBV11-2 and J usage is TRBJ2-7; D is ambiguous. There are 13 residues in the CDR3. Per germline, CDR1 SGHAT and CDR2 FQNNGV. CDR3 amino acids: CASSLGDGYGQYF. In nucleotides, the CDR3 is TGTGCCAGCAGCTTAGGTGATGGCTACGGGCAGTACTTC.

The chain is built from TRBV4-2 and TRBJ2-5; D unclear. The CDR3 is made up of 14 amino acids. Trimming pared 3 bases from V and 4 bases from J, leaving 12 bases between. The germline V gene has CDR1 LGHNA and CDR2 YNFKEQ. The CDR3 coding sequence is TGTGCCAGCAGCCAGGTCAGTCCCCCAGAGACCCAGTACTTC. Translation gives CASSQVSPPETQYF.

The chain recombines TRBV30 with TRBJ1-5; maybe TRBD1 (5 bases). The length of the CDR3 is 15 residues. Trimming took 0 bases from V and 4 from J, leaving 13 bases between them. The germline gives CDR1 GTSNPN, CDR2 SVGIG (reference sequence). The CDR3 nucleotides read TGTGCCTGGAGTGTGGGACTCCTACGAAATCAGCCCCAGCATTTT. It codes for CAWSVGLLRNQPQHF. Drawing the rest from reference TRBV30 and TRBJ1-5, the complete variable domain is SQTIHQWPATLVQPVGSPLSLECTVEGTSNPNLYWYRQAAGRGLQLLFYSVGIGQISSEVPQNLSASRPQDRQFILSSKKLLLSDSGFYLCAWSVGLLRNQPQHFGDGTRLSIL.

The chain uses TRBV19 and TRBJ2-4, with D maybe TRBD1 (6 bases). Germline V gives CDR1 LNHDA, CDR2 SQIVND (reference sequence). The CDR3 has 16 amino acids. Deletions cut 5 bases from V and 0 bases from J, with 14 bases between. The CDR3 loop is CASSATDRLAKNIQYF. Here the CDR3 DNA reads TGTGCCAGTAGTGCCACGGACAGATTAGCCAAAAACATTCAGTACTTC.

The chain combines TRBV19 with TRBJ1-4; possibly TRBD1 for D (5 bases). The CDR3 is made up of 13 amino acids. The ends were cut back, 7 bases at V and 4 bases at J, with 10 bases in the middle. The V gene's germline CDR1 is LNHDA and CDR2 SQIVND (reference sequence). This CDR3 reads CASTPQGNEKLFF. In DNA form, the CDR3 reads TGTGCCAGTACCCCCCAGGGTAATGAAAAACTGTTTTTT.

As regards this clone: The same CDR3 arises from other DNA sequences in this sample as well. V is TRBV5-1 and J is TRBJ2-6; D is unclear. Germline V gives CDR1 SGHRS, CDR2 YFSETQ. Trimming removed 0 bases at V and 0 bases at J, with 7 bases between. The CDR3 runs to 16 residues. CDR3 sequence (DNA): TGCGCCAGCAGCTTGGAGGCGATCTCTGGGGCCAACGTCCTGACTTTC. As protein: CASSLEAISGANVLTF.

The V and J genes are TRBV5-1 and TRBJ2-2, with D maybe TRBD2 (5 bases). Per germline, CDR1 SGHRS and CDR2 YFSETQ. V was shortened by 0 bases and J by 7 bases, with 10 bases between the two germline ends. The CDR3 spans 14 residues. In DNA form, the CDR3 reads TGCGCCAGCAGCTTGGGACGGAGGATCGGGGAGCTGTTTTTT. Its protein product is CASSLGRRIGELFF.